This T cell receptor beta chain was captured in a study of regulatory T cells in long-lasting Graves disease. The CDR3 runs to 15 residues. With 0 bases removed from V and 3 bases from J, the gap between germline ends came to 8 bases. From germline, CDR1 is SGHTA and CDR2 FQGNSA. Study-level results: Accuracy was possibly reduced by small sample size. The study found persistent patients shared more public clonotypes (roughly 2,800) than new patients (about 1,000).

This clonotype was recorded many times. Its antigen is still unknown. Time point defined: newly diagnosed GD, antithyroid drugs for less than 3 months. RNA isolated from PBMCs was used to make the TCR library. iRepertoire HTBI primers and Arm-PCR of CDR3 regions built TCR beta libraries. TCRdb called the multiplex PCR reads again in MiXCR, with one record for every CDR3 protein. The sample records 440,000 or so distinct CDR3 sequences, approximately 16% being singletons. The data were also submitted as part of a second study, on T cells in Graves' hyperthyroidism and ophthalmopathy.

The clonotype comes from a woman aged 25 to 45 with Graves disease. The sequencing here drew on peripheral blood mononuclear cells (PBMCs), taken at new diagnosis, from a patient treated with antithyroid drugs. The chain couples TRBV7-2 to TRBJ2-2; D gene uncertain. CDR3 DNA sequence: TGTGCCAGCAGCTTAGCGCTAGGGCACACCGGGGAGCTGTTTTTT. This sequence encodes CASSLALGHTGELFF. Full variable domain (remainder filled in from reference TRBV7-2 and TRBJ2-2): GAGVSQSPSNKVTEKGKDVELRCDPISGHTALYWYRQSLGQGLEFLIYFQGNSAPDKSGLPSDRFSAERTGGSVSTLTIQRTQQEDSAVYLCASSLALGHTGELFFGEGSRLTVL.